This TCR beta chain was sequenced for a study of blood T cell repertoires in COVID-19. The wider study: Samples taken during acute and convalescent COVID-19 were collected in the United States, Italy and Spain.

The assay was immunoSEQ multiplex PCR, and TCRdb's table has in-frame clones only and misses some. The sample holds approximately 350,000 clones, approximately 86% seen once. Trimming at V came to 0 bases and at J to 2 bases, leaving 5 bases not matched to a gene. The CDR3 has 17 residues. Germline assignment: CDR1 SGHRS and CDR2 YFSETQ. During active infection, Seattle patients enrolled and were then monitored through disease. The source is a woman aged 60-75 years with COVID-19, enrolled during active disease. The V gene is TRBV5-1, the J gene TRBJ2-3, with 11 bases identical to TRBD2. The specimen sequenced was peripheral blood. The CDR3 sequence: CASSLGLAGGLTDTQYF. The CDR3, as DNA: TGCGCCAGCAGCTTGGGGCTAGCGGGGGGCCTCACAGATACGCAGTATTTT.